The 26 T cell receptor beta chains reported below all come from one sample, sequenced in a study of shared T cell receptors in the human thymus. Some clones are missing from TCRdb's copy, which holds only in-frame ones; the method was immunoSEQ multiplex PCR. The table shows about 380,000 clones, with more than 85% occurring only once. Sequenced material: thymocytes. These receptors all come from a human donor.

This sequence joins TRBV7-3 and TRBJ2-1; 9 positions match TRBD2. Per germline, CDR1 SGHTA and CDR2 FQGTGA. V dropped 3 bases and J dropped 7; count of bases not matched to a gene: 10. The CDR3 covers 16 residues. This chain's CDR3 is CASSFPRAGGRNEQFF. In DNA, the CDR3 is TGTGCCAGCAGCTTCCCTCGGGCGGGAGGGAGGAATGAGCAGTTCTTC.

J is TRBJ1-3 and V is TRBV2; D not certain. The CDR3 contains 15 residues. Germline V gene lookup returns CDR1 SNHLY and CDR2 FYNNEI. Deletions cut 2 bases from V and 0 bases from J, with 8 bases between. CDR3 in amino acids: CASSERGFSGNTIYF. CDR3 sequence (DNA): TGTGCCAGCAGTGAACGGGGTTTCTCTGGAAACACCATATATTTT.

This chain joins TRBV6-1 and TRBJ2-1; 14 bases map to TRBD2. Trimming at V came to 8 bases and at J to 6 bases, leaving 0 bases not matched to a gene. Germline values: CDR1 MNHNS, CDR2 SASEGT. The CDR3 spans 13 residues. The CDR3 here is CASGTSGSNEQFF. The CDR3, as DNA: TGTGCCAGCGGGACTAGCGGGAGCAATGAGCAGTTCTTC.

V and J are TRBV9 and TRBJ1-1; D not certain. Deletions cut 0 bases from V and 1 base from J, with 10 bases between. Germline V gene lookup returns CDR1 SGDLS and CDR2 YYNGEE. This CDR3 spans 15 amino acids. CDR3 residues: CASSVGEAGNTEAFF. The DNA of the CDR3 is TGTGCCAGCAGCGTAGGGGAGGCAGGGAACACTGAAGCTTTCTTT.

V gene TRBV6-8 combines with J gene TRBJ2-5; 8 bases are shared with TRBD2. The CDR3 has 16 amino acids. Germline V CDR1 and CDR2: MNHGY, SAAAGT. Losses at the gene ends were 6 bases for V and 2 bases for J; bases not matched to a gene: 11. The CDR3 spells CASSQTGTRDQETQYF. CDR3 DNA sequence: TGTGCCAGCAGCCAAACCGGGACTAGAGATCAAGAGACCCAGTACTTC.

The chain couples TRBV7-9 to TRBJ2-7; 13 nucleotides match TRBD2. The V segment lost 4 bases and the J segment 4 bases; nucleotides outside the gene matches: 4. This CDR3 contains 15 residues. CDR1 and CDR2 (germline): SEHNR, FQNEAQ (reference sequence). The CDR3 spells CASSSLAGGGYEQYF. Written as DNA, the CDR3 is TGTGCCAGCAGCTCACTAGCGGGAGGGGGGTACGAGCAGTACTTC.

CDR3 in amino acids: CAWSDHGTPGHNEQFF. CDR3 DNA: TGTGCCTGGAGTGACCACGGGACTCCTGGTCACAATGAGCAGTTCTTC. V gene TRBV30 combines with J gene TRBJ2-1, with TRBD2 as a possible D gene (6 bases). V lost 1 base, J lost 5 bases, and 18 bases lay in between. The CDR3 contains 16 residues. The germline CDR1 and CDR2 sequences are GTSNPN and SVGIG (reference sequence).

The chain links TRBV7-9 to TRBJ1-1, with 7 positions matching TRBD1. This CDR3 comprises 15 residues. Germline V gives CDR1 SEHNR, CDR2 FQNEAQ (reference sequence). J gave up 5 bases and V 5 bases, and 11 bases lay outside the gene matches. The CDR3 nucleotides are TGTGCCAGCAGCACAATAGGGGGCGGCTGGACTGAAGCTTTCTTT. Translating gives CASSTIGGGWTEAFF.

This chain connects TRBV11-2 to TRBJ2-7, with 9 bases matching TRBD2. The CDR3 is 16 residues long. Germline values: CDR1 SGHAT, CDR2 FQNNGV. V lost 6 bases, J lost 6 bases, and 15 bases stayed unmatched. The CDR3 region has the DNA TGTGCCAGCAGGTTCCCGGGACAGTATAGCGGGAGCGAGCAGTACTTC. It encodes CASRFPGQYSGSEQYF.

V is TRBV28 and J is TRBJ1-1, with D tentatively TRBD1 (6 bases). The V and J ends lost 3 bases and 0 bases respectively, with 20 bases between them. The CDR3 loop spans 18 amino acids. CDR1 and CDR2 from the germline V gene are MDHEN and SYDVKM. The CDR3 sequence is CASSFDAGVRGLNTEAFF. CDR3 coding DNA: TGTGCCAGCAGTTTTGACGCAGGGGTCCGTGGGTTGAACACTGAAGCTTTCTTT.

DNA for the CDR3: TGCGCCAGCAGTTTCGGTGGGGTGCAGTACTTC. Amino acid sequence: CASSFGGVQYF. The chain has TRBV10-1 and TRBJ2-7; no firm D call. This CDR3 region has 11 residues. Germline CDR1 and CDR2: WNHNN and SYGVQD (reference sequence). Trimming left V 5 bases short and J 9 bases short, with 11 bases between.

V is TRBV2 and J is TRBJ2-7; 9 bases line up with TRBD1. V lost 7 bases and J lost 5; bases outside the gene matches: 9. CDR1 is SNHLY and CDR2 is FYNNEI in the germline V gene. CDR3 length: 14 residues. This CDR3 reads CASKEGTGLHEQYF. The CDR3 bases are TGTGCCAGCAAGGAAGGGACAGGGTTACACGAGCAGTACTTC. The full variable domain, in which reference TRBV2 and TRBJ2-7 provide the parts outside the CDR3, is EPEVTQTPSHQVTQMGQEVILRCVPISNHLYFYWYRQILGQKVEFLVSFYNNEISEKSEIFDDQFSVERPDGSNFTLKIRSTKLEDSAMYFCASKEGTGLHEQYFGPGTRLTVT.

This clone was found once. The V gene is TRBV29-1, the J gene TRBJ2-7, with 9 bases that match TRBD1. Per germline, CDR1 SQVTM and CDR2 ANQGSEA. This CDR3 spans 14 amino acids. Germline trimming cut 0 bases from V and 2 bases from J; bases unmatched to any gene: 2. DNA for the CDR3: TGCAGCGTTGAAGAACAGGGGGCCCCCTACGAGCAGTACTTC. This encodes CSVEEQGAPYEQYF.

The J gene is TRBJ1-1, the V gene TRBV11-2; 7 bases are a match to TRBD1. This CDR3 contains 15 residues. Germline V gene sequence: CDR1 SGHAT, CDR2 FQNNGV. The V and J ends lost 1 base and 3 bases, in that order; junction bases with no gene match: 5. The CDR3 spells CASSLAVTGYTEAFF. The CDR3 nucleotides read TGTGCCAGCAGCTTAGCGGTGACAGGGTACACTGAAGCTTTCTTT.

V and J are TRBV11-3 and TRBJ2-1; D tentatively reads TRBD1 or TRBD2 (5 bases each). In germline, CDR1 is SGHNT, CDR2 YENEEA. The CDR3 is 14 residues long. The V gene lost 5 bases and the J gene lost 4 bases, with 12 bases spanning the gap. The CDR3 region is CASSLRGAYNEQFF. CDR3 bases: TGTGCCAGCAGCCTAAGAGGGGCTTACAATGAGCAGTTCTTC.

V gene TRBV28 combines with J gene TRBJ2-7; D might be TRBD1 (6 bases). Trimming cost V 2 bases and J 4 bases, with 15 bases left between them. Germline-derived CDR1 and CDR2 are MDHEN and SYDVKM. This CDR3 is 15 amino acids long. The CDR3 protein is CASSLVGWQGYEQYF. CDR3 DNA: TGTGCCAGCAGTTTAGTAGGGTGGCAGGGGTACGAGCAGTACTTC.

The CDR3 here is CASSLVGGGDYSGNTIYF. The CDR3 DNA sequence: TGTGCCAGCAGCTTGGTAGGAGGAGGTGACTACTCTGGAAACACCATATATTTT. The rearrangement joins TRBV5-4 to TRBJ1-3; D gene unclear. CDR3 length equals 18 residues. The V gene's germline CDR1 is SGHNT and CDR2 YYREEE (reference sequence). The V and J ends lost 0 bases and 0 bases respectively, with 16 bases between them. Full variable domain (remainder filled in from reference TRBV5-4 and TRBJ1-3): ETGVTQSPTHLIKTRGQQVTLRCSSQSGHNTVSWYQQALGQGPQFIFQYYREEENGRGNFPPRFSGLQFPNYSSELNVNALELDDSALYLCASSLVGGGDYSGNTIYFGEGSWLTVV.

The J gene is TRBJ2-4, the V gene TRBV19; tentatively, D is TRBD2 (6 bases). This CDR3 has 14 amino acids. Looked up from germline, CDR1 is LNHDA and CDR2 is SQIVND (reference sequence). The V gene lost 9 bases and the J gene lost 3 bases, with 15 bases spanning the gap. CDR3 in DNA: TGTGCCAGCTCCCGGGACTTGGGCAAAAACATTCAGTACTTC. This encodes CASSRDLGKNIQYF.

This CDR3 is CASSPGEDGSYNEQFF. The DNA of the CDR3 is TGTGCCAGCAGCCCCGGTGAAGATGGCTCCTACAATGAGCAGTTCTTC. The V gene is TRBV7-3, the J gene TRBJ2-1; unclear D gene. The germline CDR1 and CDR2 sequences are SGHTA and FQGTGA. Trimming removed 5 bases from V and 0 bases from J, with 14 bases in between. The CDR3 extends over 16 amino acids.

V gene TRBV27 combines with J gene TRBJ2-3; the D is unclear. Trimming shortened V by 7 bases and J by 2 bases, and 22 bases separated the two germline ends. Germline V gene lookup returns CDR1 MNHEY and CDR2 SMNVEV (reference sequence). This CDR3 spans 17 amino acids. This chain's CDR3 is CASNHRRVARYTDTQYF. The CDR3 nucleotides read TGTGCCAGCAATCACCGACGCGTCGCTAGGTACACAGATACGCAGTATTTT.

A word on this clone: An end of the junction differs from the germline gene, which may be a read error. The chain combines TRBV7-2 with TRBJ2-1, with D perhaps TRBD2 (5 bases). This CDR3 is 15 amino acids long. The germline V gene has CDR1 SGHTA and CDR2 FQGNSA. CDR3 sequence: CASRPPPSSHNEQFF. The CDR3 DNA sequence: TGTGCCAGCAGACCACCCCCTAGCTCCCACAATGAGCAGTTCTTC.

J is TRBJ2-1 and V is TRBV14; no definite D call. Per the germline V gene, CDR1 is SGHDN and CDR2 is FVKESK. The CDR3 is 13 residues long. Trimming took off 0 bases at V and 9 bases at J, with 9 bases between the two ends. The CDR3 nucleotides are TGTGCCAGCAGCCAAGATCCCCGAGGTGAGCAGTTCTTC. It codes for CASSQDPRGEQFF.

The chain employs TRBV28 and TRBJ2-5, with D perhaps TRBD2 (5 bases). Germline CDR1 is MDHEN and CDR2 is SYDVKM. The CDR3 sequence is 11 residues long. The V end was cut by 6 bases, the J end by 7 bases, with 9 bases between. The CDR3, as DNA: TGTGCCAGCAGGGACTCCCGGACCCAGTACTTC. It encodes CASRDSRTQYF.

This clone occurred once. This chain connects TRBV15 to TRBJ1-2; no clear D. The germline CDR1 and CDR2 sequences are LNHNV and YYDKDF (reference sequence). CDR3 length: 18 amino acids. V was trimmed by 0 bases and J by 5 bases, leaving 22 bases between them. The CDR3 DNA reads TGTGCCACCAGCAGAGATCCGCGCGGCCGGGCTCGAGGGTATGGCTACACCTTC. Protein: CATSRDPRGRARGYGYTF. Full variable domain (remainder filled in from reference TRBV15 and TRBJ1-2): DAMVIQNPRYQVTQFGKPVTLSCSQTLNHNVMYWYQQKSSQAPKLLFHYYDKDFNNEADTPDNFQSRRPNTSFCFLDIRSPGLGDTAMYLCATSRDPRGRARGYGYTFGSGTRLTVV.

This clone occurred once. The chain employs TRBV7-2 and TRBJ2-2, with 10 bases that match TRBD2. Germline lookup yields CDR1 SGHTA and CDR2 FQGNSA. The CDR3 covers 18 residues. J was trimmed by 2 bases and V by 3 bases; bases with no gene match: 9. The CDR3, as DNA: TGTGCCAGCAGCTTCGATAGGCTAGCGGGAGACAACACCGGGGAGCTGTTTTTT. Protein product: CASSFDRLAGDNTGELFF. The full variable domain, in which reference TRBV7-2 and TRBJ2-2 provide the parts outside the CDR3, is GAGVSQSPSNKVTEKGKDVELRCDPISGHTALYWYRQSLGQGLEFLIYFQGNSAPDKSGLPSDRFSAERTGGSVSTLTIQRTQQEDSAVYLCASSFDRLAGDNTGELFFGEGSRLTVL.

The rearrangement uses TRBV7-2 and TRBJ2-7; TRBD2 might be the D (6 bases). CDR3 length equals 16 residues. Germline loops: CDR1 SGHTA, CDR2 FQGNSA. Trimming took off 2 bases at V and 3 bases at J, with 17 bases between the two ends. CDR3 region: CASSLFSGDGFYEQYF. The CDR3 nucleotides are TGTGCCAGCAGCTTATTCTCGGGGGACGGCTTCTACGAGCAGTACTTC.